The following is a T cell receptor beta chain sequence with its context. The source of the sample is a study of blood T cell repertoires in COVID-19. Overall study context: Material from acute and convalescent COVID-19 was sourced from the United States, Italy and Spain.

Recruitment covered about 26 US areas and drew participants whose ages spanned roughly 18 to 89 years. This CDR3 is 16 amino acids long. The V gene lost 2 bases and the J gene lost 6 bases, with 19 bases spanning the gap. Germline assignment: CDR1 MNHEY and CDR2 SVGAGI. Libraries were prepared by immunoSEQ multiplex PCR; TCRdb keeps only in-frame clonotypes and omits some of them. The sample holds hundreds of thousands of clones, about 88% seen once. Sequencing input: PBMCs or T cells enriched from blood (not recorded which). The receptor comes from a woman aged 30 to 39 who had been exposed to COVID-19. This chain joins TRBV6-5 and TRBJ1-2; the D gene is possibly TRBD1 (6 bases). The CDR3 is CASSYNPPGTSHGYTF. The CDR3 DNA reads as TGTGCCAGCAGTTACAATCCCCCCGGGACATCACATGGCTACACCTTC.